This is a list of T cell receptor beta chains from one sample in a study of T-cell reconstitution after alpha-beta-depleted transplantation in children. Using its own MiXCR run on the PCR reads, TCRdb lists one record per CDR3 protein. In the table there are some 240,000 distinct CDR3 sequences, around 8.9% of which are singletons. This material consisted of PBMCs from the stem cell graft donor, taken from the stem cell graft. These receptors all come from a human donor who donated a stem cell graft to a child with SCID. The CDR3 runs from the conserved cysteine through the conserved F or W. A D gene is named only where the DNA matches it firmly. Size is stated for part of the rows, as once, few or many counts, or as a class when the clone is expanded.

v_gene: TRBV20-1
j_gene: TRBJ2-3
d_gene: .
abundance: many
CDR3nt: TGCAGTGCCCTCGTGACAGGCGCAGATACGCAGTATTTT
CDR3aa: CSALVTGADTQYF

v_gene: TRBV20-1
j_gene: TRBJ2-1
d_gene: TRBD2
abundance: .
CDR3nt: TGCTGTGCTGAAAGCCAACGGGGGGGGTTTTACAATGAGCAGTTCTTC
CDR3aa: CCAESQRGGFYNEQFF

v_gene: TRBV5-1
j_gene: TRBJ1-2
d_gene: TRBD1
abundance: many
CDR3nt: TGCGCCAGCAGAGCAACACCAGACAGGGGAAACTATGGCTACACCTTC
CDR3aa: CASRATPDRGNYGYTF

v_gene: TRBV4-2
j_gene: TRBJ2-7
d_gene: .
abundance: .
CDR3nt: TGTGCCAGCAGCCAAGATCGGTACGAGCAGTACTTC
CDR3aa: CASSQDRYEQYF

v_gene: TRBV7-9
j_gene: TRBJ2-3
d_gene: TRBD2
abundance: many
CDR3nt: TGTGCCAGCAGCTCATTAGCGGGGGCCGCAGATACGCAGTATTTT
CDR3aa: CASSSLAGAADTQYF

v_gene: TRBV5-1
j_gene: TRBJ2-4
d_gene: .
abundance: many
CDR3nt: TGCGCCAGCAGCTCGATCGGGGGAGCCAAAAACATTCAGTACTTC
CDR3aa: CASSSIGGAKNIQYF

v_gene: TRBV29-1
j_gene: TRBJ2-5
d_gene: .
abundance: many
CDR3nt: TGCAGCGTTGGTTTGGTAGAAGAGACCCAGTACTTC
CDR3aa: CSVGLVEETQYF

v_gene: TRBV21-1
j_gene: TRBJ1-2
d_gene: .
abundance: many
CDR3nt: TGTGCCAGCCCCCTAGGCCAGGCGGGTCGCGATGGCTACACCTTC
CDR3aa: CASPLGQAGRDGYTF

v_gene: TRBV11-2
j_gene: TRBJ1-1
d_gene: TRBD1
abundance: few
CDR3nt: TGTGCCAGCAGTAATGAGGGGGCTAGGGGCACTGAAGCTTTCTTT
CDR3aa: CASSNEGARGTEAFF

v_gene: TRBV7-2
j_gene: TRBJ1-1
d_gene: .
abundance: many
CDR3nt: TGTGCCAGCAGCTACGGCAGCACTGAAGCTTTCTTT
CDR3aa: CASSYGSTEAFF

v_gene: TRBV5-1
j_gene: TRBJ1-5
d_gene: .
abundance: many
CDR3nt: TGCGCCAGCAGACCTACCTGGGGCAATCAGCCCCAGCATTTT
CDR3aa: CASRPTWGNQPQHF

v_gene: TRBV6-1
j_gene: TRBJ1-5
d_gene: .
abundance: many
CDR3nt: TGTGCCAGCAGTGAAGCACGATTTGGCAGACAGCCCCAGCATTTT
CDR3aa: CASSEARFGRQPQHF

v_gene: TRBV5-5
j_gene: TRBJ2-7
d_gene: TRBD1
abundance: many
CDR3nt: TGTGCCAGCAGCTTGGCCCCGGACAGGACCTACGAGCAGTACTTC
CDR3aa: CASSLAPDRTYEQYF

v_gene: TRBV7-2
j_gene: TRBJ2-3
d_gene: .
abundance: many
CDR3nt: TGTGCCAGCAGCTTAACAGGCCCAGGCACAGATACGCAGTATTTT
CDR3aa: CASSLTGPGTDTQYF

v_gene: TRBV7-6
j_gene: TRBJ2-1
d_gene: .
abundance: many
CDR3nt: TGTGCCAGCAGCTTTCTCGGGGGCTCCTACAATGAGCAGTTCTTC
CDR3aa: CASSFLGGSYNEQFF

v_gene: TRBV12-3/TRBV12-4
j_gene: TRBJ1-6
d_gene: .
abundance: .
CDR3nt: TGTGCCAGCACGACGGCTCTCTGGGATTCACCCCTCCACTTT
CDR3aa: CASTTALWDSPLHF

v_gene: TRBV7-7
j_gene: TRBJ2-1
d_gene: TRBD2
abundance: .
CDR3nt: TGTGCCAGCAGCTTAGGGCCCCCCGAGGGAGGGAGGGGCAATGAGCAGTTCTTC
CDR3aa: CASSLGPPEGGRGNEQFF

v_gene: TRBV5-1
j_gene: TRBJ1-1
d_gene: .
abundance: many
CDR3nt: TGCGCCAGCAGCTCGCAATCGGGGTTTTCAGCTGAAGCTTTCTTT
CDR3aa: CASSSQSGFSAEAFF

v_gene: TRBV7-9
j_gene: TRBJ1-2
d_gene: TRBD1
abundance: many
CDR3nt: TGTGCCAGCAGCCGTCCCGGACAGGGTCGTTCGGGTGGCTACACCTTC
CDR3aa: CASSRPGQGRSGGYTF

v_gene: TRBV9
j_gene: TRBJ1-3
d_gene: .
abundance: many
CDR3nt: TGTGCCAGCAGCGACACCGTTCGGCAGGTGGGGCCTTATGGCACCATATATTTT
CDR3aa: CASSDTVRQVGPYGTIYF

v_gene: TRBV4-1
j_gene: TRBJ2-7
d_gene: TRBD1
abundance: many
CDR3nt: TGCGCCAGCAGCCTAGGACAGGGAGACTACGAGCAGTACTTC
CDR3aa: CASSLGQGDYEQYF

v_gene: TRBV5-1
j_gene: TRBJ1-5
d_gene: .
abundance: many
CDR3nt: TGCGCCAGCAGCTTGGATGGGGTTATGAGCAATCAGCCCCAGCATTTT
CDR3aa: CASSLDGVMSNQPQHF

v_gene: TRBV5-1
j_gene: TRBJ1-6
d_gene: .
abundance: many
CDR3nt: TGCGCCAGCACCCCAGACCCGAATTCACCCCTCCACTTT
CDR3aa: CASTPDPNSPLHF

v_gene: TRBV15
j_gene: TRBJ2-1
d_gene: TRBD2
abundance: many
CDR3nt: TGTGCCACCAGCAGGGGACTAGCGGGGGGATCCTACAATGAGCAGTTCTTC
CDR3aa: CATSRGLAGGSYNEQFF

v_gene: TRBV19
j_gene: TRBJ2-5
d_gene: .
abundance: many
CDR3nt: TGTGCCAGTAGTAGGGGTGACGATCTACAAGAGACCCAGTACTTC
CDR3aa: CASSRGDDLQETQYF

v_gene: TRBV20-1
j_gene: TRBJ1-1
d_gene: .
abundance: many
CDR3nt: TGCAGTGCTACGTCGGGGCGGGACACTGAAGCTTTCTTT
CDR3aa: CSATSGRDTEAFF

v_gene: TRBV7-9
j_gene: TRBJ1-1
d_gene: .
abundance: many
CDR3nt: TGTGCCAGCAACAGGGTCCTAGGGACTGAAGCTTTCTTT
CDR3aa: CASNRVLGTEAFF

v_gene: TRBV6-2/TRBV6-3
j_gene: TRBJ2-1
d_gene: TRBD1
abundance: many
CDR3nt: TGTGCCAGCAGTCCCCACCCGGGACAGGGACACAATGAGCAGTTCTTC
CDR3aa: CASSPHPGQGHNEQFF

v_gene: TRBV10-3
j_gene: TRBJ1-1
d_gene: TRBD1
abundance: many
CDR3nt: TGTGCCATCAGTGAGATGGGACAGGGGGCTTCTGAAGCTTTCTTT
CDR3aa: CAISEMGQGASEAFF

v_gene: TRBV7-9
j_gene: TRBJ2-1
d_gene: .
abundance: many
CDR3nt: TGTGCCAGCAGGGCAGGGGAGGGCAATGAGCAGTTCTTC
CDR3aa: CASRAGEGNEQFF

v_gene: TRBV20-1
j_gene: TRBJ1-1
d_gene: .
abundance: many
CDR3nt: TGCAGTGCTAGAGATCCCACAGGGACGAACACTGAAGCTTTCTTT
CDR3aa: CSARDPTGTNTEAFF

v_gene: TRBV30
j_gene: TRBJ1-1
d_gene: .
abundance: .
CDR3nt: TGTGCCTGGGGCGAGAACACTGAAGCTTTCTTT
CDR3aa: CAWGENTEAFF

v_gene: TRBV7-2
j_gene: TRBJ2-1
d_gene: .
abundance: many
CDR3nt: TGTGCCAGCAGCTTAGACTATGTAGCGGTAGGGCATGAGCAGTTCTTC
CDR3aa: CASSLDYVAVGHEQFF

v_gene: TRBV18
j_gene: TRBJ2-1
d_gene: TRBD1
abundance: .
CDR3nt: TGTGCCAGCTCACCGGACAGGCCTTCCTACAATGAGCAGTTCTTC
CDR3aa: CASSPDRPSYNEQFF

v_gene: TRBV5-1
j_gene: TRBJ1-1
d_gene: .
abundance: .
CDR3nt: TGCGCCAGCAGCTCCGGGGCTTACCTGAACACTGAAGCTTTCTTT
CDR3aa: CASSSGAYLNTEAFF

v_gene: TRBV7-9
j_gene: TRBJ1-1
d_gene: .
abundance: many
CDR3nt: TGTGCCAGCAGCTTAGGTGCCCAGGATGGGAACACTGAAGCTTTCTTT
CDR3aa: CASSLGAQDGNTEAFF

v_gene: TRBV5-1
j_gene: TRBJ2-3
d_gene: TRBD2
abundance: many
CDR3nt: TGCGCCAGCAGCTTCGGGACTAGCGGGGGGACAGATACGCAGTATTTT
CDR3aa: CASSFGTSGGTDTQYF

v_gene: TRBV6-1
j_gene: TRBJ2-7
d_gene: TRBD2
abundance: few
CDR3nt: TGTGCCAGCAGTGCTTTCACAACGGCTAGCGGGGGGGCCTTCGGCTCCTACGAGCAGTACTTC
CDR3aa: CASSAFTTASGGAFGSYEQYF

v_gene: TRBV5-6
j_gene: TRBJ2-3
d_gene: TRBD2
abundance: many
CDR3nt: TGTGCCAGCAGCTACTTGACCGGGGGGGCCCCAGATACGCAGTATTTT
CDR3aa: CASSYLTGGAPDTQYF

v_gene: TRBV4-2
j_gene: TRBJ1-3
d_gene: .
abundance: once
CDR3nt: TGTGCCAGCAGCCAAGATGAGCGGGCGGGTAAAAGCACTGGAAACACCATATATTTT
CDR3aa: CASSQDERAGKSTGNTIYF

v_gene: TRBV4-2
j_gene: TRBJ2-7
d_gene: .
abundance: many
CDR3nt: TGTGCCAGCAGCCAAGCGGAGAGCTCCTACGAGCAGTACTTC
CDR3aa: CASSQAESSYEQYF

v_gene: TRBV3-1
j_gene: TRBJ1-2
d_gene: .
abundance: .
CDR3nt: TGTGCCAGCAGCCGAAAAGGGGCCGGTCGGGGCGCGGATGGCTACACCTTC
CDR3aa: CASSRKGAGRGADGYTF

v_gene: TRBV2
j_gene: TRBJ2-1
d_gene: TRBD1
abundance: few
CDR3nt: TGTGCCAGCAGAAACAGGGGGAATGAGCAGTTCTTC
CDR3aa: CASRNRGNEQFF

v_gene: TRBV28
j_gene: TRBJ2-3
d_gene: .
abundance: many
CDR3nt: TGTGCCAGCAGTTTTCAAGTAGTGGGGACAGATACGCAGTATTTT
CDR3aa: CASSFQVVGTDTQYF

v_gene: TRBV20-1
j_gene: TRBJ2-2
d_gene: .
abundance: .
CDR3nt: TGCAGTGCTGGACGTAGCGCTGGGGAGCTGTTTTTT
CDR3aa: CSAGRSAGELFF

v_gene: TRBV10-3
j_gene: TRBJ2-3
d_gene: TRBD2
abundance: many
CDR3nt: TGTGCCATCAGCCTAGCGGGGGGGTCAGATACGCAGTATTTT
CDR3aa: CAISLAGGSDTQYF

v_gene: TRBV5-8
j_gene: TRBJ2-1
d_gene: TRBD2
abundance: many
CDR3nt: TGTGCCAGCAGCTTGGTGGGACTAGCTGCCTACAATGAGCAGTTCTTC
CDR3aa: CASSLVGLAAYNEQFF

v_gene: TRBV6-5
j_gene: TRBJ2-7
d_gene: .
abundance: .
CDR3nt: TGTGCCAGCAGTTACAATCGACAGGCGCCCAACGAGCAGTACTTC
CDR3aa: CASSYNRQAPNEQYF